This TCR beta chain was identified during a study of T cells after posttransplantation cyclophosphamide. Study conclusions and caveats: Tissue-infiltrating T cells from skin or gut overlapped little with blood T cells.

TCRdb's copy holds only in-frame clones and misses some; the assay was immunoSEQ multiplex PCR. Counted here are about 5,900 clones, roughly four fifths occurring once; the ten biggest clones make up 2.5% to 4%. Busulfan-fludarabine conditioning, marrow transplant, and cyclophosphamide on days +3 and +4 were administered. Turning to this clone: Its antigen is currently unknown.

This receptor was identified in a male patient in his fifties who received an allogeneic stem cell transplant from a related donor and was CMV-positive. The T cells may come from the graft donor. This specimen consisted of CD4+ T cells sorted from blood, obtained 350 to 370 days after allogeneic stem cell transplant with posttransplant cyclophosphamide.

The CDR3 protein is CASSVQGGTEAFF. DNA for the CDR3: TGTGCCAGCAGCGTACAGGGGGGAACTGAAGCTTTCTTT. The chain has TRBV7-9 and TRBJ1-1; 8 bases align to TRBD1. The CDR3 consists of 13 residues. Trimming took 5 bases from V and 5 from J; bases not matched to a gene: 4. CDR1 is SEHNR and CDR2 is FQNEAQ in the germline V gene (reference sequence).